A single T cell receptor (beta chain) is shown here with its context. Its antigen remains unidentified. CDR3 length: 15 amino acids. Trimming left V 6 bases short and J 0 bases short, with 14 bases between. Germline-derived CDR1 and CDR2 are MNHNS and SASEGT. This sample's time point: persistent/refractory GD, antithyroid drugs over 5 years with positive TRAb. RNA extracted from PBMCs served as the sequencing template. For TCR beta, libraries came from iRepertoire HTBI primers and Arm-PCR of CDR3 regions. TCRdb processed the multiplex PCR reads anew with MiXCR; each CDR3 protein has one entry. The table records 360,000 or so distinct CDR3 sequences, around 23% of them present only once. This specimen comes from a study of regulatory T cells in long-lasting Graves disease. Study results and caveats: Among samples with persistent disease, TRBV28, TRBJ1-2 and TRBJ2-5 were favored. Between persistent patients, more than 2,500 public clonotypes were shared, exceeding the roughly 940 shared between new patients. Investigators studied peripheral blood only, not thyroid tissue.

This sequence joins TRBV6-1 and TRBJ2-5, with TRBD2 as a possible D gene (6 bases). The clonotype comes from a woman aged 40 to 55 with Graves disease. The sequences come from peripheral blood mononuclear cells (PBMCs), collected when the disease was refractory, from a patient treated with antithyroid drugs. CDR3: CASRPLKRDQETQYF. In nucleotides, the CDR3 is TGTGCCAGCAGACCTTTAAAGCGGGACCAAGAGACCCAGTACTTC.